A selection of T cell receptor beta chains follows, all from one sample in a study of patients and donors after allogeneic stem cell transplantation. TCRdb called the RT-PCR reads again in MiXCR, with one record for every CDR3 protein. The sample records around 200,000 distinct CDR3 sequences, about 37% being singletons. Sequenced: blood, either unsorted or a sorted T cell fraction (not recorded which). The receptors shown here come from a human donor who was either an allogeneic HSCT recipient or a stem cell or donor lymphocyte infusion donor (not recorded which). It is not recorded whose cells these are; they may come from a transplant donor. CDR3s include the opening cysteine and the closing phenylalanine or tryptophan. A D gene is named only where the DNA matches it firmly. A row's size may be missing; if present it is once, few, many or a size class.

d_gene,v_gene,j_gene,len,abundance,CDR3aa,CDR3nt
TRBD1,TRBV10-3,TRBJ1-2,15,NA,CAITATGTGRYGYTF,TGTGCCATCACCGCGACCGGGACAGGGCGATATGGCTACACCTTC
TRBD2,TRBV20-1,TRBJ2-7,14,few,CSARVAGASYEQYF,TGCAGTGCCCGCGTAGCGGGTGCCTCCTACGAGCAGTACTTC
NA,TRBV7-9,TRBJ1-3,11,many,CASSPGNTIYF,TGTGCCAGCAGCCCCGGAAACACCATATATTTT
TRBD1,TRBV12-3/TRBV12-4,TRBJ2-5,13,NA,CASRGDSTRTQYF,TGTGCCAGCAGGGGGGACAGCACCCGGACCCAGTACTTC
NA,TRBV12-3/TRBV12-4,TRBJ1-2,13,few,CASSFSGRGGYTF,TGTGCCAGCAGTTTTTCCGGGAGAGGTGGCTACACCTTC
TRBD1,TRBV10-3,TRBJ2-1,15,NA,CAISEDREWRNEQFF,TGTGCCATCAGTGAGGACAGGGAGTGGAGGAATGAGCAGTTCTTC
TRBD1,TRBV25-1,TRBJ2-2,14,NA,CASRWNRGTGELFF,TGTGCCAGCAGATGGAACAGGGGCACCGGGGAGCTGTTTTTT
NA,TRBV25-1,TRBJ1-1,14,NA,CASSDRQPNTEAFF,TGTGCCAGCAGTGATCGTCAGCCGAACACTGAAGCTTTCTTT
NA,TRBV19,TRBJ1-5,14,few,CASSSRLGNQPQHF,TGTGCCAGTAGTAGCAGGTTAGGCAATCAGCCCCAGCATTTT
NA,TRBV18,TRBJ1-6,16,NA,CASSPLPLQEHSPLHF,TGTGCCAGCTCACCACTCCCCCTGCAGGAACATTCACCCCTCCACTTT
NA,TRBV15,TRBJ1-2,15,few,CATSREFNRPYGYTF,TGTGCCACCAGCAGAGAGTTCAACAGGCCCTATGGCTACACCTTC
TRBD1,TRBV29-1,TRBJ2-7,16,NA,CSVEILGTGRTYEQYF,TGCAGCGTTGAGATTCTCGGGACAGGGAGGACCTACGAGCAGTACTTC
TRBD1,TRBV5-1,TRBJ1-1,14,few,CASKNTGASTEAFF,TGCGCCAGCAAAAACACAGGGGCGAGCACTGAAGCTTTCTTT
TRBD1,TRBV10-3,TRBJ2-1,12,NA,CAIRTGAGEQFF,TGTGCCATCAGGACAGGGGCCGGTGAGCAGTTCTTC
NA,TRBV3-1,TRBJ2-7,16,NA,CASSSAYSGIHYEQYF,TGTGCCAGCAGCTCCGCATACTCCGGGATCCACTACGAGCAGTACTTC
NA,TRBV4-2,TRBJ2-3,15,NA,CASSPPDLLTDTQYF,TGTGCCAGCAGCCCCCCGGACCTCCTCACAGATACGCAGTATTTT
NA,TRBV5-1,TRBJ2-2,15,NA,CASSLANQGAGELFF,TGCGCCAGCAGCTTGGCCAACCAGGGAGCCGGGGAGCTGTTTTTT
NA,TRBV9,TRBJ2-2,14,NA,CASRIAVNTGELFF,TGTGCCAGCAGAATAGCGGTGAACACCGGGGAGCTGTTTTTT
TRBD1,TRBV5-1,TRBJ2-7,14,NA,CASSALSGGYEQYF,TGCGCCAGCAGCGCCCTCTCAGGGGGCTACGAGCAGTACTTC
NA,TRBV20-1,TRBJ1-5,13,few,CSALTRANQPQHF,TGCAGTGCACTAACTCGGGCAAATCAGCCCCAGCATTTT
NA,TRBV10-3,TRBJ1-3,14,NA,CAISDGSSGNTIYF,TGTGCCATCAGTGACGGGAGCTCTGGAAACACCATATATTTT
NA,TRBV28,TRBJ1-2,14,few,CASSLYLGLDGYTF,TGTGCCAGCAGTTTGTATCTGGGCTTAGATGGCTACACCTTC
TRBD2,TRBV6-6,TRBJ2-4,19,NA,CASTDRSRGGAGTKNIQYF,TGTGCCAGCACCGACCGCTCTCGCGGGGGGGCTGGGACCAAAAACATTCAGTACTTC
NA,TRBV5-1,TRBJ1-1,15,NA,CASSLVGARETEAFF,TGCGCCAGCAGCTTGGTGGGGGCGCGGGAGACTGAAGCTTTCTTT
TRBD1,TRBV12-3/TRBV12-4,TRBJ1-6,13,many,CASSGQGNSPLHF,TGTGCCAGCAGTGGACAGGGTAATTCACCCCTCCACTTT
NA,TRBV13,TRBJ1-1,15,NA,CASSLGGTKNTEAFF,TGTGCCAGCAGCTTAGGGGGGACAAAGAACACTGAAGCTTTCTTT
NA,TRBV7-9,TRBJ1-1,15,NA,CASSLPSVGGTEAFF,TGTGCCAGCAGCCTTCCCAGTGTAGGAGGCACTGAAGCTTTCTTT
NA,TRBV29-1,TRBJ1-2,14,few,CSVDTLGGTYGYTF,TGCAGCGTTGACACTCTGGGGGGGACCTATGGCTACACCTTC
NA,TRBV12-3/TRBV12-4,TRBJ1-4,12,NA,CASSFHGLELFF,TGTGCCAGCAGTTTTCATGGGCTTGAACTGTTTTTT
NA,TRBV5-6,TRBJ1-1,11,NA,CARNGQSEAFF,TGTGCCAGAAACGGACAGAGTGAAGCTTTCTTT
NA,TRBV7-9,TRBJ2-5,16,once,CASSFGGHWYQETQYF,TGTGCCAGCAGCTTCGGGGGACACTGGTACCAAGAGACCCAGTACTTC
TRBD1,TRBV12-3/TRBV12-4,TRBJ1-6,14,NA,CASRAGTANSPLHF,TGTGCCAGCAGGGCCGGGACAGCCAATTCACCCCTCCACTTT
NA,TRBV5-1,TRBJ2-7,13,NA,CASSGNSGTEQYF,TGCGCCAGCAGCGGCAATTCAGGGACCGAGCAGTACTTC
NA,TRBV3-1,TRBJ1-6,17,NA,CASSQAHGTGFRSPLHF,TGTGCCAGCAGCCAAGCTCACGGCACAGGGTTTCGGTCACCCCTCCACTTT
TRBD2,TRBV5-1,TRBJ2-3,12,NA,CASAPAGDTQYF,TGCGCCAGCGCTCCAGCGGGGGATACGCAGTATTTT